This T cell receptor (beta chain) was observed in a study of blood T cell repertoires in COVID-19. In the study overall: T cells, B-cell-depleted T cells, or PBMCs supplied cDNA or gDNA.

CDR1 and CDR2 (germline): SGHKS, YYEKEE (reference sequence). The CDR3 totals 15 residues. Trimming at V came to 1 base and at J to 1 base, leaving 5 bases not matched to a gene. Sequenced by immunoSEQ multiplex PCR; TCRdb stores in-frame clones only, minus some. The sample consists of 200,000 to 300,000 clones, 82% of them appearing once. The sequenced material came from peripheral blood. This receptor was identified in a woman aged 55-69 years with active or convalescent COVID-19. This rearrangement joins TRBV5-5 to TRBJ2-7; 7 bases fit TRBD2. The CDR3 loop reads CASSLLGGGSYEQYF. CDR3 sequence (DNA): TGTGCCAGCAGCTTGCTTGGCGGGGGTTCCTACGAGCAGTACTTC. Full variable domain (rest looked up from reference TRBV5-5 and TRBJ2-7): DAGVTQSPTHLIKTRGQQVTLRCSPISGHKSVSWYQQVLGQGPQFIFQYYEKEERGRGNFPDRFSARQFPNYSSELNVNALLLGDSALYLCASSLLGGGSYEQYFGPGTRLTVT.